These 16 T cell receptor beta chains share one sample of origin, sequenced in a study of blood T cell repertoires in COVID-19. Some clones are missing from TCRdb's copy, which holds only in-frame ones; the method was immunoSEQ multiplex PCR. The repertoire includes some 350,000 clones, around 87% of them detected once, and over 4% sits in the top ten. Sequencing was carried out using PBMCs or T cells enriched from blood (not recorded which). These receptors were obtained from a woman in her 30s who had recovered from COVID-19.

J is TRBJ1-2 and V is TRBV5-6, with D perhaps matching TRBD1 (5 bases). The V gene's germline CDR1 is SGHDT and CDR2 YYEEEE. Trimming removed 5 bases at V and 5 bases at J, with 19 bases between. There are 15 residues in the CDR3. CDR3 nucleotides: TGTGCCAGCAGTTTAGGGGACTCAAGAAGTTATGGCTACACCTTC. Its protein product is CASSLGDSRSYGYTF.

The CDR3 sequence is CASSLGAPLKGYTF. The CDR3 DNA follows: TGTGCCAGCAGCTTGGGAGCTCCTCTGAAGGGCTACACCTTC. V gene TRBV5-6 combines with J gene TRBJ1-2, with D unclear. V was trimmed by 0 bases and J by 8 bases, leaving 14 bases between them. Germline-derived CDR1 and CDR2 are SGHDT and YYEEEE. The CDR3 loop spans 14 amino acids. Full variable domain (remainder filled in from reference TRBV5-6 and TRBJ1-2): DAGVTQSPTHLIKTRGQQVTLRCSPKSGHDTVSWYQQALGQGPQFIFQYYEEEERQRGNFPDRFSGHQFPNYSSELNVNALLLGDSALYLCASSLGAPLKGYTFGSGTRLTVV.

The rearrangement uses TRBV18 and TRBJ1-2; D unclear. CDR1 is KGHSH and CDR2 is LQKENI in the germline V gene. This CDR3 region has 15 residues. Trimming pared 5 bases from V and 0 bases from J, leaving 13 bases between. The CDR3 bases are TGTGCCAGCTCAAGTAGGAGGGCCGCTAACTATGGCTACACCTTC. Translated: CASSSRRAANYGYTF.

This chain uses TRBV10-3 with TRBJ2-7; tentatively, D is TRBD1 (5 bases). The CDR3 runs 12 residues. The germline gives CDR1 ENHRY, CDR2 SYGVKD. Trimming left V 2 bases short and J 9 bases short, with 11 bases between. This CDR3 is CAISEAGFGQYF. CDR3 DNA: TGTGCCATCAGTGAGGCAGGGTTCGGGCAGTACTTC.

Worth noting for this clone: Other DNA sequences in this specimen translate into the identical CDR3. This chain joins TRBV5-1 and TRBJ1-4, with 8 bases identical to TRBD1. Unmatched junction bases numbered 3, after V lost 2 bases and J lost 3 bases. Germline V lookup: CDR1 SGHRS, CDR2 YFSETQ. This CDR3 comprises 15 residues. CDR3 region: CASSLGTGANEKLFF. CDR3 in DNA: TGCGCCAGCAGCTTAGGGACAGGCGCTAATGAAAAACTGTTTTTT.

This clone was seen a few times. This chain joins TRBV7-2 and TRBJ1-3; 8 bases are a match to TRBD1. CDR1 is SGHTA and CDR2 is FQGNSA in the germline V gene. The CDR3 extends over 15 amino acids. V lost 5 bases, J lost 4 bases, and 7 bases stayed unmatched. The CDR3 sequence: CASSTQGARGNTIYF. The CDR3 DNA follows: TGTGCCAGCAGCACCCAGGGGGCAAGAGGAAACACCATATATTTT.

In this sample, this clone turned up a few times. CDR3 loop: CASSIREGEAFF. The CDR3 DNA sequence: TGTGCCAGCAGCATCCGGGAGGGTGAAGCTTTCTTT. The chain uses TRBV5-6 and TRBJ1-1, with no clear D. V was cut by 4 bases and J by 7 bases, with 11 bases left in between. Per the germline V gene, CDR1 is SGHDT and CDR2 is YYEEEE. CDR3 length: 12 amino acids.

This clone turned up a few times. V is TRBV6-4 and J is TRBJ2-3, with a tentative D call TRBD2 (7 bases). V lost 4 bases and J lost 4, with 15 bases in between. This CDR3 region has 15 residues. Per germline, CDR1 MRHNA and CDR2 SNTAGT. CDR3 DNA sequence: TGTGCCAGCAGTGTCGTGGGGGGGCCTCCAGATACGCAGTATTTT. This gives the protein CASSVVGGPPDTQYF.

The rearrangement links TRBV7-2 to TRBJ2-2; D call uncertain. Germline loops: CDR1 SGHTA, CDR2 FQGNSA. V was shortened by 0 bases and J by 4 bases, with 9 bases between the two germline ends. CDR3 length equals 15 residues. The CDR3 sequence: CASSLALSSTGELFF. Here the CDR3 DNA reads TGTGCCAGCAGCTTAGCTCTCAGTTCCACCGGGGAGCTGTTTTTT.

This clone was seen a single time. This chain joins TRBV5-8 and TRBJ1-1; D possibly corresponds to TRBD1 (5 bases). V lost 4 bases to trimming and J lost 5 bases, with 12 bases between them. CDR1 and CDR2 (germline): SGHTS, YDEGEE. CDR3 length: 13 amino acids. The CDR3 sequence: CASSGAGGTEAFF. The CDR3 DNA reads as TGTGCCAGCAGCGGAGCGGGGGGGACTGAAGCTTTCTTT.

V is TRBV11-3 and J is TRBJ2-1, with TRBD2 as a possible D gene (7 bases). The CDR3 extends over 16 amino acids. Germline V CDR1 and CDR2: SGHNT, YENEEA. Trimming removed 0 bases from V and 12 bases from J, with 21 bases in between. The CDR3 loop is CASSLDLGGVDSGQFF. Written as DNA, the CDR3 is TGTGCCAGCAGCTTAGACTTAGGGGGGGTGGACAGTGGGCAGTTCTTC.

This chain joins TRBV4-1 and TRBJ1-1; D may be TRBD1 (6 bases). Trimming took off 3 bases at V and 2 bases at J, with 10 bases between the two ends. The CDR3 is 14 residues long. Germline assignment: CDR1 MGHRA and CDR2 YSYEKL. The CDR3 loop is CASSQIQGNTEAFF. The CDR3 DNA sequence: TGCGCCAGCAGCCAGATACAGGGCAACACTGAAGCTTTCTTT.

The CDR3 DNA is TGTGCCACCAGACAGCCTTCTAACTATGGCTACACCTTC. This translates into CATRQPSNYGYTF. This chain links TRBV7-2 with TRBJ1-2, with TRBD1 as a possible D gene (5 bases). Germline CDR1 and CDR2: SGHTA and FQGNSA. CDR3 length: 13 residues. Trimming removed 10 bases from V and 0 bases from J, with 12 bases in between.

This clone was seen only once. Here the CDR3 reads CASSAPGHPKNIQYF. CDR3 DNA: TGTGCCAGTAGTGCCCCGGGTCACCCCAAAAACATTCAGTACTTC. The genes are TRBV19 and TRBJ2-4; D remains ambiguous. V was trimmed by 5 bases and J by 2 bases, leaving 13 bases between them. CDR3 length: 15 amino acids. CDR1 is LNHDA, CDR2 SQIVND, per germline (reference sequence).

This chain links TRBV28 with TRBJ2-3; the match to TRBD2 covers 8 bases. The V segment lost 6 bases and the J segment 6 bases; nucleotides outside the gene matches: 14. Germline V CDR1 and CDR2: MDHEN, SYDVKM. The CDR3 contains 16 residues. CDR3 bases: TGTGCCAGCAGCCGAACTAGCGGCCGCCGTGGGGATACGCAGTATTTT. Amino acids: CASSRTSGRRGDTQYF.

The rearrangement joins TRBV11-2 to TRBJ1-2; D may be TRBD1 (6 bases). Germline CDR1 and CDR2: SGHAT and FQNNGV. The CDR3 is 14 amino acids. V dropped 6 bases and J dropped 4 bases, with 15 bases sitting between them. CDR3 bases: TGTGCCAGCAGACCCATCCAGGGGAGCTATGGCTACACCTTC. Protein product: CASRPIQGSYGYTF.